This TCR beta chain derives from a study of shared clonotypes between healthy human individuals. This clone was seen only once. Naive CD8 cells lacked CD45RO and underwent positive selection for CCR7, leaving out terminally differentiated effector memory CD45RA+ cells. CDR3 length equals 16 residues. The germline V gene has CDR1 SGDLS and CDR2 YYNGEE. Unmatched junction bases numbered 7, after V lost 3 bases and J lost 8 bases. Profiled with immunoSEQ multiplex PCR; TCRdb holds only in-frame clones, not every one. The table includes roughly 2,000,000 clones, around 93% detected once. Sequencing was done on a sample of naive CD8+ T cells from PBMCs. The TCR sequence derives from a man between 18 and 29 years old in good health. Some clones in this sample may be carry-over from other donors' samples. The rearrangement uses TRBV9 and TRBJ2-1, with 14 positions matching TRBD2. CDR3 sequence reads: CASSAGGLAGVYEQFF. DNA for the CDR3: TGTGCCAGCAGCGCCGGGGGACTAGCGGGAGTGTATGAGCAGTTCTTC.